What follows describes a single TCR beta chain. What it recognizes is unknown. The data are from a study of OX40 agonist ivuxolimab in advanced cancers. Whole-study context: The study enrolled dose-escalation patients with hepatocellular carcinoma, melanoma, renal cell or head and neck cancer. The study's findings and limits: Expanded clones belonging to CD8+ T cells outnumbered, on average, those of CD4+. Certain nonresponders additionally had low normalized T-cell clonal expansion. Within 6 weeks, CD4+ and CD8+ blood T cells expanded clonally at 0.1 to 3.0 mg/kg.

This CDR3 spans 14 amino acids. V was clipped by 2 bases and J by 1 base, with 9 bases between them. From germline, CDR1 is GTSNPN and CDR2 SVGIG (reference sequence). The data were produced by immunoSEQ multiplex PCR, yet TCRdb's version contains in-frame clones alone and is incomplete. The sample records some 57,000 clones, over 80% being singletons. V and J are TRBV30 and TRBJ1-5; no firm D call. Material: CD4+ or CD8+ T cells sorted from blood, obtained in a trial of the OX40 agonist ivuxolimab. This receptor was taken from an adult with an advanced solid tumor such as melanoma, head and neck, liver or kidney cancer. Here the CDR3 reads CAWSYEESNQPQHF. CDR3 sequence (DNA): TGTGCCTGGAGTTATGAGGAGAGCAATCAGCCCCAGCATTTT. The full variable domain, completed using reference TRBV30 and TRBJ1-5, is SQTIHQWPATLVQPVGSPLSLECTVEGTSNPNLYWYRQAAGRGLQLLFYSVGIGQISSEVPQNLSASRPQDRQFILSSKKLLLSDSGFYLCAWSYEESNQPQHFGDGTRLSIL.